These 9 T cell receptor beta chains came from one sample sequenced in a study of cytomegalovirus exposure and HLA in healthy donors (dated by TCRdb to the late 2010s). Libraries were made using the immunoSEQ multiplex PCR assay. For the multiplex PCR, a mixture combining 60 forward primers for TCR Vbeta segments and 13 reverse primers for TCR Jbeta segments was used. The immuneACCESS repertoire file appears here via TCRdb, limited to in-frame rearrangements. These files lack a portion of the clones; in checked studies, under half of the deficit traces to unresolved V genes, and the cause of the others is not known. Here the sample has some 120,000 clones; around 64% occur a single time. Jointly, the top ten make up 2% to 2.5% of the sample. Sequencing input: PBMCs. These receptors were obtained from a woman in her twenties or thirties in good health and CMV-seronegative.

The gene calls are TRBV5-1 and TRBJ2-1, with TRBD2 identical over 16 bases. V was clipped by 1 base and J by 7 bases; unmatched bases: 8. The CDR3 is made up of 18 amino acids. Germline assignment: CDR1 SGHRS and CDR2 YFSETQ. The CDR3 bases are TGCGCCAGCAGCTTGCCGGGACTAGCGGGAGGGAGGCGGAATGAGCAGTTCTTC. Translating gives CASSLPGLAGGRRNEQFF.

The chain joins TRBV18 to TRBJ2-7; 9 bases agree with TRBD1. CDR1 is KGHSH and CDR2 is LQKENI in the germline V gene. The CDR3 is 14 residues long. V was pared by 5 bases and J by 5 bases, with 7 bases of the junction left unmatched. The CDR3 spells CASSGQGNPHEQYF. The DNA of the CDR3 is TGTGCCAGCTCAGGACAGGGGAATCCCCACGAGCAGTACTTC.

The rearrangement uses TRBV27 and TRBJ2-3; D gene uncertain. Per the germline V gene, CDR1 is MNHEY and CDR2 is SMNVEV (reference sequence). The V gene lost 5 bases and the J gene lost 6 bases, with 9 bases spanning the gap. CDR3 size: 12 residues. The CDR3 sequence is CASSPRPDTQYF. Written as DNA, the CDR3 is TGTGCCAGCAGTCCGCGTCCCGATACGCAGTATTTT.

This clone was detected only a few times. The chain has TRBV30 and TRBJ2-1; D possibly corresponds to TRBD2 (6 bases). The CDR3 length is 15 residues. The germline V and J ends were trimmed by 2 bases and 4 bases, with 15 bases remaining between them. Germline CDR1 and CDR2: GTSNPN and SVGIG (reference sequence). In DNA form, the CDR3 reads TGTGCCTGGAGTAAGGGACTTCCTCCTTACAATGAGCAGTTCTTC. It specifies CAWSKGLPPYNEQFF.

This clone appeared a few times. The chain joins TRBV30 to TRBJ1-2; D remains unclear. Trimming left V 2 bases short and J 1 base short, with 8 bases between. The germline V gene encodes CDR1 GTSNPN and CDR2 SVGIG (reference sequence). CDR3 size: 13 residues. CDR3 in DNA: TGTGCCTGGAGTATAGCGTATAACTATGGCTACACCTTC. Amino acid sequence: CAWSIAYNYGYTF.

The CDR3 protein is CASSSNGGGSNEQYF. The CDR3 DNA follows: TGTGCCAGCAGCTCGAATGGGGGAGGTTCAAATGAGCAGTACTTC. This sequence joins TRBV7-2 and TRBJ2-7, with a weak D call TRBD2 (6 bases). The CDR3 is 15 amino acids. CDR1 and CDR2 from the germline V gene are SGHTA and FQGNSA. V was trimmed by 4 bases and J by 7 bases, leaving 20 bases between them. Together with reference TRBV7-2 and TRBJ2-7, the CDR3 gives the full variable domain: GAGVSQSPSNKVTEKGKDVELRCDPISGHTALYWYRQSLGQGLEFLIYFQGNSAPDKSGLPSDRFSAERTGGSVSTLTIQRTQQEDSAVYLCASSSNGGGSNEQYFGPGTRLTVT.

The gene calls are TRBV7-8 and TRBJ2-1; D might be TRBD2 (5 bases). Germline lookup yields CDR1 SGHVS and CDR2 FQNEAQ. The CDR3 contains 17 residues. Trimming left V 1 base short and J 2 bases short, with 15 bases between. The CDR3 loop reads CASSLGGGLAAYNEQFF. In DNA form, the CDR3 reads TGTGCCAGCAGCTTAGGTGGCGGGCTAGCTGCCTACAATGAGCAGTTCTTC.

This clone has more than one count but fewer than ten. The CDR3 here is CASSLTPPQGAAYNSPLHF. CDR3 coding DNA: TGTGCCAGCAGTTTAACCCCGCCACAGGGGGCGGCTTATAATTCACCCCTCCACTTT. The chain carries TRBV27 and TRBJ1-6; 9 bases fit TRBD1. The CDR3 has 19 residues. V was pared by 2 bases and J by 4 bases, with 12 bases of the junction left unmatched. The germline CDR1 and CDR2 sequences are MNHEY and SMNVEV (reference sequence).

This clone has just a few counts. The CDR3 sequence: CASSFRGEGTEAFF. The DNA for the CDR3 is TGCGCCAGCAGCTTCCGAGGGGAGGGCACTGAAGCTTTCTTT. J is TRBJ1-1 and V is TRBV5-1; a weak D match, TRBD1 (5 bases). The CDR3 contains 14 residues. Between the trimmed V and J ends, which lost 2 bases and 4 bases, there was a span of 12 bases. Germline loops: CDR1 SGHRS, CDR2 YFSETQ.